Presented here are 30 T cell receptor beta chains from one specimen sequenced in a study of T cell changes during pregnancy in multiple sclerosis. TCRdb's copy holds only in-frame clones and misses some; the assay was immunoSEQ multiplex PCR. The table shows about 34,000 clones, with approximately 87% occurring only once. The input for sequencing was CD8+ T cells from peripheral blood mononuclear cells, taken after pregnancy. The receptors originated from a female donor with multiple sclerosis, enrolled in a pregnancy study.

DNA of the CDR3: TGTGCCAGCAGCGTAGCTAGTGAGGGAACTAATGAAAAACTGTTTTTT. Its translation: CASSVASEGTNEKLFF. V and J are TRBV9 and TRBJ1-4; D is uncertain. Looked up from germline, CDR1 is SGDLS and CDR2 is YYNGEE. The length of the CDR3 is 16 residues. V was trimmed by 0 bases and J by 1 base, leaving 10 bases between them.

The rearrangement joins TRBV6-6 to TRBJ1-1; D unclear. The CDR3 runs 14 residues. Germline lookup yields CDR1 MNHNY and CDR2 SVGAGI (reference sequence). V was clipped by 11 bases and J by 6 bases, with 22 bases between them. CDR3 loop: CAAPPGEAPSEAFF. The CDR3 coding sequence is TGTGCCGCTCCCCCCGGGGAGGCTCCGTCTGAAGCTTTCTTT.

This sequence joins TRBV13 and TRBJ2-2; possible D gene TRBD1, 6 bases. V was trimmed by 6 bases and J by 5 bases, leaving 10 bases between them. Per germline, CDR1 PRHDT and CDR2 FYEKMQ (reference sequence). This CDR3 has 13 amino acids. The CDR3, as DNA: TGTGCCAGCAGACAGGGTTGGACCGGGGAGCTGTTTTTT. Protein product: CASRQGWTGELFF.

This chain connects TRBV15 to TRBJ2-7, with TRBD1 matching 7 bases. The germline gives CDR1 LNHNV, CDR2 YYDKDF (reference sequence). This CDR3 is 13 amino acids long. V shed 3 bases and J 2 bases; nucleotides not matched to a gene: 1. CDR3 nucleotide sequence: TGTGCCACCAGCAGCACAGGGGCCTACGAGCAGTACTTC. This gives the protein CATSSTGAYEQYF.

V usage is TRBV6-6 and J usage is TRBJ2-7; 8 bases line up with TRBD1. Germline V gene lookup returns CDR1 MNHNY and CDR2 SVGAGI (reference sequence). V was clipped by 4 bases and J by 1 base; unmatched bases: 6. The CDR3 runs 15 residues. The CDR3 DNA reads TGTGCCAGCAGTTTCCCGACAGGGGAATCCTACGAGCAGTACTTC. Translated: CASSFPTGESYEQYF.

This clone appeared once. J is TRBJ2-6 and V is TRBV6-5; D might be TRBD2 (5 bases). Trimming shortened V by 8 bases and J by 2 bases, and 10 bases separated the two germline ends. Germline V gives CDR1 MNHEY, CDR2 SVGAGI. The CDR3 is 14 residues long. CDR3 sequence (DNA): TGTGCCAGCGCGGGTCACGCTGGGGCCAACGTCCTGACTTTC. This translates into CASAGHAGANVLTF.

The chain joins TRBV5-6 to TRBJ2-5, with 9 bases lining up with TRBD2. This CDR3 contains 16 residues. With 6 bases clipped from V and 0 bases from J, the junction kept 9 bases outside the gene matches. Germline loops: CDR1 SGHDT, CDR2 YYEEEE. The CDR3 DNA is TGTGCCAGCACCCTATGGGCGGGGGGGTACCAAGAGACCCAGTACTTC. Amino acids: CASTLWAGGYQETQYF.

The chain is built from TRBV2 and TRBJ2-3; TRBD1 matches at 9 bases. The J segment lost 4 bases and the V segment lost 11 bases, leaving 7 bases of the junction unmatched. The CDR3 is made up of 13 amino acids. Germline CDR1 SNHLY, CDR2 FYNNEI. CDR3 DNA sequence: TGTGCCGGGGGACAGGGTCCCCCAGATACGCAGTATTTT. Amino acid sequence: CAGGQGPPDTQYF.

The chain employs TRBV5-1 and TRBJ1-2, with 7 bases identical to TRBD1. The CDR3 extends over 14 amino acids. Per germline, CDR1 SGHRS and CDR2 YFSETQ. The V and J ends lost 3 bases and 6 bases, in that order; junction bases with no gene match: 8. The DNA for the CDR3 is TGCGCCAGCAGCTGGGGACAGCTGGCGGATGGCTACACCTTC. This gives the protein CASSWGQLADGYTF. Based on the CDR3 plus reference TRBV5-1 and TRBJ1-2, the full variable domain is KAGVTQTPRYLIKTRGQQVTLSCSPISGHRSVSWYQQTPGQGLQFLFEYFSETQRNKGNFPGRFSGRQFSNSRSEMNVSTLELGDSALYLCASSWGQLADGYTFGSGTRLTVV.

This CDR3 is CASSSTIPRLINTGELFF. In DNA form, the CDR3 reads TGTGCCAGCAGTTCTACTATCCCGCGGCTGATTAACACCGGGGAGCTGTTTTTT. This rearrangement joins TRBV27 to TRBJ2-2; D not resolved. The CDR3 is made up of 18 amino acids. V lost 4 bases and J lost 2, with 20 bases in between. Germline V gene lookup returns CDR1 MNHEY and CDR2 SMNVEV (reference sequence).

In its sample, this clone was seen once. This chain uses TRBV23-1 with TRBJ1-4; TRBD1 matches 7 bases. TRBV23-1 is noted as an ORF with a role that remains uncertain. V was clipped by 2 bases and J by 0 bases; unmatched bases: 6. This CDR3 is 17 amino acids long. This CDR3 is CASSQPGGLATNEKLFF. The CDR3, as DNA: TGCGCCAGCAGTCAACCAGGGGGTTTGGCAACTAATGAAAAACTGTTTTTT.

Concerning this clone: The same CDR3 arises from other DNA sequences in this sample as well. The chain joins TRBV20-1 to TRBJ2-2; D call uncertain. The CDR3 consists of 11 residues. Trimming took off 2 bases at V and 5 bases at J, with 3 bases between the two ends. Per germline, CDR1 DFQATT and CDR2 SNEGSKA (reference sequence). As DNA, the CDR3 is TGCAGTGCTAGACTGACCGGGGAGCTGTTTTTT. Its protein is CSARLTGELFF.

The J gene is TRBJ1-4, the V gene TRBV19, with TRBD1 matching 7 bases. The V segment lost 4 bases and the J segment 8 bases; nucleotides outside the gene matches: 10. Per the germline V gene, CDR1 is LNHDA and CDR2 is SQIVND (reference sequence). CDR3 size: 15 residues. The CDR3 spells CASSNDRESDEKLFF. As DNA, the CDR3 is TGTGCCAGTAGTAACGACAGGGAATCTGACGAAAAACTGTTTTTT.

A single count supports this clone. The genes are TRBV7-9 and TRBJ2-1, with 7 bases aligning to TRBD2. After removal of 5 bases from V and 6 bases from J, the junction contained 7 bases not matched to a gene. Per germline, CDR1 SEHNR and CDR2 FQNEAQ (reference sequence). The CDR3 consists of 14 residues. This chain's CDR3 is CASSARDYPNEQFF. The CDR3 coding sequence is TGTGCCAGCAGCGCCCGGGACTACCCCAATGAGCAGTTCTTC.

The chain employs TRBV5-6 and TRBJ2-7; D is undetermined. Germline CDR1 and CDR2: SGHDT and YYEEEE. Trimming stripped 0 bases from V and 2 bases from J, with 12 bases between. This CDR3 spans 15 amino acids. CDR3 region: CASSLDRTNPYEQYF. As DNA, the CDR3 is TGTGCCAGCAGCTTGGATAGAACTAACCCCTACGAGCAGTACTTC.

The chain uses TRBV13 and TRBJ2-5; possibly TRBD2 for D (5 bases). Germline-derived CDR1 and CDR2 are PRHDT and FYEKMQ (reference sequence). Trimming stripped 3 bases from V and 4 bases from J, with 21 bases between. This CDR3 is built from 17 residues. This CDR3 is CASSLVVGGVGGETQYF. The CDR3 DNA reads as TGTGCCAGCAGCTTGGTCGTCGGTGGGGTAGGAGGAGAGACCCAGTACTTC.

The chain joins TRBV4-3 to TRBJ1-3, with 10 bases matching TRBD1. CDR1 LGHNA and CDR2 YSLEER come from the germline V gene. V shed 6 bases and J 4 bases; nucleotides not matched to a gene: 6. The length of the CDR3 is 15 residues. CDR3 loop: CASSRDRGYGNTIYF. Written as DNA, the CDR3 is TGCGCCAGCAGTAGGGACAGGGGTTACGGAAACACCATATATTTT.

The V gene is TRBV27, the J gene TRBJ1-2; no definite D call. The germline V gene has CDR1 MNHEY and CDR2 SMNVEV (reference sequence). The CDR3 loop spans 15 amino acids. Deletions cut 1 base from V and 8 bases from J, with 17 bases between. Here the CDR3 DNA reads TGTGCCAGCAGTTTATTCACAGAGGGCTCCTGGGGCTACACCTTC. Its translation is CASSLFTEGSWGYTF.

The table lists this clone with a count of one. The gene calls are TRBV4-1 and TRBJ2-1; TRBD2 matches at 7 bases. The J segment lost 4 bases and the V segment lost 0 bases, leaving 3 bases of the junction unmatched. The CDR3 loop spans 15 amino acids. The germline gives CDR1 MGHRA, CDR2 YSYEKL. The DNA of the CDR3 is TGCGCCAGCAGCCAAGAGACGGGGGGATACAATGAGCAGTTCTTC. Translated: CASSQETGGYNEQFF.

This clone was picked up one time. The chain carries TRBV2 and TRBJ2-3, with D hard to call. CDR1 is SNHLY, CDR2 FYNNEI, per germline. V gave up 11 bases and J gave up 0 bases, with 15 bases separating them. The CDR3 sequence is 14 residues long. CDR3 loop: CAQLSPSSTDTQYF. CDR3 DNA: TGTGCCCAACTGTCACCGTCTAGCACAGATACGCAGTATTTT.

This chain connects TRBV6-1 to TRBJ2-3; possible D gene TRBD2, 5 bases. The CDR3 spans 13 residues. Germline V gene data show CDR1 as MNHNS and CDR2 as SASEGT. V gave up 0 bases and J gave up 9 bases, with 10 bases separating them. CDR3 protein: CASSEARVDTQYF. The DNA for the CDR3 is TGTGCCAGCAGTGAAGCGCGGGTTGACACGCAGTATTTT.

In nucleotides, the CDR3 is TGTGCCAGCAGCTTTCCTAGCGGGGGACACCAAGAGACCCAGTACTTC. Amino acids: CASSFPSGGHQETQYF. The gene calls are TRBV7-2 and TRBJ2-5; 10 positions agree with TRBD2. The V segment lost 3 bases and the J segment 0 bases; nucleotides outside the gene matches: 4. The germline gives CDR1 SGHTA, CDR2 FQGNSA. The CDR3 runs 16 residues.

V and J are TRBV6-4 and TRBJ2-2, with a weak D call TRBD1 (5 bases). In germline, CDR1 is MRHNA, CDR2 SNTAGT. The CDR3 runs 13 residues. The V gene lost 4 bases and the J gene lost 2 bases, with 5 bases spanning the gap. The DNA for the CDR3 is TGTGCCAGCAGTGGGACAAACACCGGGGAGCTGTTTTTT. Translating it yields CASSGTNTGELFF.

The V call is TRBV6-5, the J call TRBJ2-5; TRBD1 matches at 7 bases. Germline loops: CDR1 MNHEY, CDR2 SVGAGI. Trimming at V came to 5 bases and at J to 4 bases, leaving 4 bases not matched to a gene. The CDR3 covers 13 residues. The CDR3, as DNA: TGTGCCAGCAGTCTCACAGGGGTAGAGACCCAGTACTTC. It codes for CASSLTGVETQYF.

The chain employs TRBV7-9 and TRBJ1-2; no clear D gene. CDR3 length: 12 residues. V lost 5 bases to trimming and J lost 8 bases, with 12 bases between them. Germline CDR1 SEHNR, CDR2 FQNEAQ (reference sequence). CDR3 DNA sequence: TGTGCCAGCAGCCGGAGCTCGGAAGGCTACACCTTC. Translating it yields CASSRSSEGYTF.

This rearrangement joins TRBV29-1 to TRBJ2-7, with 9 bases aligning to TRBD2. CDR1 SQVTM and CDR2 ANQGSEA come from the germline V gene. The J segment lost 3 bases and the V segment lost 4 bases, leaving 7 bases of the junction unmatched. The CDR3 extends over 14 amino acids. CDR3 protein: CSVAAGGRFYEQYF. In nucleotides, the CDR3 is TGCAGCGTTGCGGCGGGGGGGCGATTCTACGAGCAGTACTTC.

The chain employs TRBV5-1 and TRBJ2-7; 8 bases align to TRBD1. The CDR3 contains 15 residues. Germline CDR1 and CDR2: SGHRS and YFSETQ. Trimming took 1 base from V and 3 from J; bases not matched to a gene: 6. CDR3 nucleotides: TGCGCCAGCAGCTTGTCTCCAGGGGGCTACTACGAGCAGTACTTC. This codes for CASSLSPGGYYEQYF.

This clone was picked up one time. The chain uses TRBV4-2 and TRBJ1-1, with a weak D call TRBD1 (5 bases). The germline V gene has CDR1 LGHNA and CDR2 YNFKEQ. The V end was cut by 0 bases, the J end by 3 bases, with 17 bases between. The CDR3 runs to 17 residues. The CDR3: CASSQDRVQGGDTEAFF. In nucleotides, the CDR3 is TGTGCCAGCAGCCAAGATCGGGTCCAGGGTGGGGACACTGAAGCTTTCTTT.

The V gene is TRBV11-3, the J gene TRBJ1-1; perhaps TRBD1 as D (6 bases). Looked up from germline, CDR1 is SGHNT and CDR2 is YENEEA. V shed 3 bases and J shed 1 base, with 9 bases lying between them. There are 14 residues in the CDR3. The CDR3 DNA reads as TGTGCCAGCAGCTTGGGGGCAGGGAACACTGAAGCTTTCTTT. It specifies CASSLGAGNTEAFF.

The chain has TRBV18 and TRBJ2-2; 7 bases map to TRBD1. Germline trimming cut 4 bases from V and 1 base from J; bases unmatched to any gene: 6. This CDR3 is 16 amino acids long. Germline-derived CDR1 and CDR2 are KGHSH and LQKENI. The CDR3 protein is CASSLGQMKNTGELFF. The CDR3, as DNA: TGTGCCAGCTCACTGGGACAGATGAAGAACACCGGGGAGCTGTTTTTT.